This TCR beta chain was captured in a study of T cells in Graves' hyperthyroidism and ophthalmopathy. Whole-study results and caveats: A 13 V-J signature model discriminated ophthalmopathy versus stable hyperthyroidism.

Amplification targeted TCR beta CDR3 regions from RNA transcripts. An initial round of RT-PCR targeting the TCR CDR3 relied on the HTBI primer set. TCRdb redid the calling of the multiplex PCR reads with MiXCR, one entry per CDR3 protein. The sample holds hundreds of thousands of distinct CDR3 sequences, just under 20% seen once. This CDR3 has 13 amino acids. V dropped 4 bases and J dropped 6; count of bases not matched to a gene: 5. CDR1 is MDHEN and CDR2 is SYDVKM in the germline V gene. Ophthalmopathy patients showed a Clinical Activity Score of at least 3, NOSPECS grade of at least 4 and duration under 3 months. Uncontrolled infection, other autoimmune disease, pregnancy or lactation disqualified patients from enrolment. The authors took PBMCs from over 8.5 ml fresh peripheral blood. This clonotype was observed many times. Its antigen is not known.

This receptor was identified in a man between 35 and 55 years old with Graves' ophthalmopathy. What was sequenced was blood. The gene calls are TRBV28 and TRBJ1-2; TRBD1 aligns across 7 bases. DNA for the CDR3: TGTGCCAGCAGTTCCGGGACAGCAGATGGCTACACCTTC. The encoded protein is CASSSGTADGYTF.